This is a list of T cell receptor beta chains from one sample in a study of cytomegalovirus exposure and HLA in healthy donors. TCRdb's table, derived via immunoSEQ multiplex PCR, lists solely in-frame clones and lacks some. The sample includes 150,000 to 180,000 clones, about 80% of them seen just once. The specimen was PBMCs. These receptors were collected from a young man in good health and CMV-seropositive. The CDR3 runs from the conserved cysteine through the conserved F or W. A D gene is named only where the DNA matches it firmly. For some rows the clone size is stated as once, few or many, or as a class when expanded; others skip it.

CDR3 DNA	CDR3 protein	J gene	clone size	D gene	V gene
TGTGCCAGCCGGGAGGAAGCATTGGATACGCAGTATTTT	CASREEALDTQYF	TRBJ2-3	.	TRBD2	TRBV6-6
TGCGCCAGCAGCTTGGCCGGGGGGGCCACCGGGGAGCTGTTTTTT	CASSLAGGATGELFF	TRBJ2-2	.	TRBD2	TRBV5-1
TGTGCCAGGAGGACAGGGGATAAGATGAACACTGAAGCTTTCTTT	CARRTGDKMNTEAFF	TRBJ1-1	many	TRBD1	TRBV25-1
TGTGCCAGCAGTGAGACTAGCGGGCTCAATGAGCAGTTCTTC	CASSETSGLNEQFF	TRBJ2-1	.	TRBD2	TRBV6-5
TGTGCCATCAGGAGACTAGCGGGAGGCTATGAGCAGTTCTTC	CAIRRLAGGYEQFF	TRBJ2-1	.	TRBD2	TRBV10-3
TGTGCCAGCAGTGAAGCGCGAGGGCGGGGAGCTTTCTTT	CASSEARGRGAFF	TRBJ1-1	.	.	TRBV2
TGCAGTGCTAGTGGGCCCGGCTACACCTTC	CSASGPGYTF	TRBJ1-2	once	.	TRBV20-1
TGCGCCAGCAGCTTCTCACAGGGAGATACGCAGTATTTT	CASSFSQGDTQYF	TRBJ2-3	.	.	TRBV5-1
TGTGCCAGCAGTGAAGCAGGGGGATTCGAGCAGTACTTC	CASSEAGGFEQYF	TRBJ2-7	.	.	TRBV6-1
TGTGCCAGCAGCGTACGCGGTGGCTCTACCTCCCTGTACAATGAGCAGTTCTTC	CASSVRGGSTSLYNEQFF	TRBJ2-1	.	.	TRBV9
TGTGCCAGCAGAACCTACAGGGCGACTAGCGGGAGGCGCACCTCCTACAATGAGCAGTTCTTC	CASRTYRATSGRRTSYNEQFF	TRBJ2-1	.	TRBD2	TRBV28
TGTGCCAGCAGCCCGCTAGGGGTAGGCAACGTCCTGACTTTC	CASSPLGVGNVLTF	TRBJ2-6	.	.	TRBV7-2
TGTGCCAGCAGCTCCTTCCGGGACAGGGCTACTAACTCAGCTTTCTTT	CASSSFRDRATNSAFF	TRBJ1-1	few	TRBD1	TRBV7-9
TGTGCCACCGGGGGACTAGCGGGAGTTGAGACCCAGTACTTC	CATGGLAGVETQYF	TRBJ2-5	.	TRBD2	TRBV6-6
TGTGCCAGTAGTCTCGCGGGTTATAGCAATCAGCCCCAGCATTTT	CASSLAGYSNQPQHF	TRBJ1-5	.	.	TRBV19
TGCGCCAGCAGCTCCAAAAGCGACACCGGGGAGCTGTTTTTT	CASSSKSDTGELFF	TRBJ2-2	few	.	TRBV5-1
TGCGCCAGCAGCTCCGGGACAGGGGGCCTCGAGCAGTACTTC	CASSSGTGGLEQYF	TRBJ2-7	.	TRBD1	TRBV5-1
TGTGCCAGCAAGCAGACAGGGGGAAACGAAAAACTGTTTTTT	CASKQTGGNEKLFF	TRBJ1-4	.	TRBD1	TRBV2
TGTGCCAGTAGTATTCGGCAGGGAATAGGACACGAGCAGTACTTC	CASSIRQGIGHEQYF	TRBJ2-7	.	.	TRBV19
TGTGCCAGCAGTGAAGCTGACAGGTTGTATGGCTACACCTTC	CASSEADRLYGYTF	TRBJ1-2	few	.	TRBV2
TGTGCCAGCAGTAAGTTTTCAGGGGGCCAAGAGACCCAGTACTTC	CASSKFSGGQETQYF	TRBJ2-5	.	TRBD1	TRBV27
TGCGCCAGCAGCTTGGGACTCCACAATGAGCAGTTCTTC	CASSLGLHNEQFF	TRBJ2-1	once	.	TRBV5-1
TGTGCCAGCTCACCAGGGACTACCCTTGAGCAGTTCTTC	CASSPGTTLEQFF	TRBJ2-1	.	TRBD2	TRBV18
TGTGCCAGCAGTGAAGGCCTCGGACAGGGGGGAAAATTT	CASSEGLGQGGKF	TRBJ1-1	few	TRBD1	TRBV6-1
TGTGCCTGGAGTGACAGGGAAGGGTTCCACAGTGAAGCTTTCTTT	CAWSDREGFHSEAFF	TRBJ1-1	once	.	TRBV30
TGTGCCAGCAGTTTATCGTACAATCAGCCCCAGCATTTT	CASSLSYNQPQHF	TRBJ1-5	.	.	TRBV27
TGTGCCAGCAGCGTAGAAGGAGCGGGAGGCCCCTCCTACGAGCAGTACTTC	CASSVEGAGGPSYEQYF	TRBJ2-7	.	TRBD2	TRBV9
TGCGCCAGCAGCTTGGAGGTCCCCGGGAGGGAGAACACTGAAGCTTTCTTT	CASSLEVPGRENTEAFF	TRBJ1-1	.	.	TRBV5-1
TGTGCCAGCAGTCCCCGGCAGGTCGGGGTCGAGCAGTACTTC	CASSPRQVGVEQYF	TRBJ2-7	.	.	TRBV27
TGTGCCAGTAGTATTGCAGGGGGCGGCTATGGCTACACCTTC	CASSIAGGGYGYTF	TRBJ1-2	.	TRBD1	TRBV19
TGCGGCGTTGACAGATCGAACACCGGGGAGCTGTTTTTT	CGVDRSNTGELFF	TRBJ2-2	.	.	TRBV29-1
TGTGCCAGCAGCCAAGGACAGATAGGTTCAAACACCATATATTTT	CASSQGQIGSNTIYF	TRBJ1-3	.	.	TRBV7-9
TGCGCCAGCAGCCAAGTGTTATTCGGGGAGGGGGAAAACACCTTC	CASSQVLFGEGENTF	TRBJ1-2	.	.	TRBV4-1
TGTGCCAGCAGGAGGAATACAGCGGGAGCCCACGAGCAGTACTTC	CASRRNTAGAHEQYF	TRBJ2-7	.	TRBD2	TRBV6-6
TGTGCCAGCAGTTTATCGACTAGCGGGGCGTACTACGAGCAGTACTTC	CASSLSTSGAYYEQYF	TRBJ2-7	few	TRBD2	TRBV27
TGTGCCAGCAGACAAGGGGTGGGGGCCTACGAGCAGTACTTC	CASRQGVGAYEQYF	TRBJ2-7	.	.	TRBV6-5
TGTGCCAGCAGCTTATCAGCTGAGAGCCCTAGCTTC	CASSLSAESPSF	TRBJ2-7	.	.	TRBV11-2
TGTGCCAGCAGCGTAGAACAGGAATACACAGATACGCAGTATTTT	CASSVEQEYTDTQYF	TRBJ2-3	.	.	TRBV9
TGTGCCAGCAGCTTGCTTCCGGGGGGCAGCAATCAGCCCCAGCATTTT	CASSLLPGGSNQPQHF	TRBJ1-5	.	.	TRBV7-8
TGCAGCGTGGGAGGGACAGGGTATGCTGATACGCAGTATTTT	CSVGGTGYADTQYF	TRBJ2-3	.	TRBD1	TRBV29-1
TGTGCCAGTAGTATAGTCGGACAGAGCCATCAGCCCCAGCATTTT	CASSIVGQSHQPQHF	TRBJ1-5	.	.	TRBV19
TGTGCCAGTAAGACTGGGAGCACAGATACGCAGTATTTT	CASKTGSTDTQYF	TRBJ2-3	.	.	TRBV19
TGTGCCAGCAGCTTGGGTCAGAGGACGCAGTATTTT	CASSLGQRTQYF	TRBJ2-3	.	.	TRBV7-2
TGCAGCGTTGAAGCAGGACAGGGGGGCTACGAGCAGTACTTC	CSVEAGQGGYEQYF	TRBJ2-7	few	TRBD1	TRBV29-1
TGTGCCAGCAGTTTATCAGGGCGAGGGTATCAGCCCCAGCATTTT	CASSLSGRGYQPQHF	TRBJ1-5	.	.	TRBV27
TGTGCCAGCAGCTTGGACAGGAAATCCACAGATACGCAGTATTTT	CASSLDRKSTDTQYF	TRBJ2-3	.	.	TRBV5-4
TGTGCCAGCAGTTCGGGGTTGGGGTACGAGCAGTACTTC	CASSSGLGYEQYF	TRBJ2-7	.	.	TRBV27
TGTGCCAGCAGCCAAAGAGGGTACAGGGGTCTGGACATTCAGTACTTC	CASSQRGYRGLDIQYF	TRBJ2-4	few	TRBD1	TRBV14
TGTGCCAGCAGTTTATGGGTACAGTCGAACTATGGCTACACCTTC	CASSLWVQSNYGYTF	TRBJ1-2	.	.	TRBV28
TGTGCCTGCCGTGTTGTTTTAGCGGGGCGCAATGAGCAGTTCTTC	CACRVVLAGRNEQFF	TRBJ2-1	.	TRBD2	TRBV7-9
TGTGCTAGTGGTTTGGTAATTCCTAGCGGGAGGGTACCACGGGAGACCCAGTACTTC	CASGLVIPSGRVPRETQYF	TRBJ2-5	.	TRBD2	TRBV12-5
TGTGCCAGCAGGGACAGGGCAGGTCAGCCCCAGCATTTT	CASRDRAGQPQHF	TRBJ1-5	.	TRBD1	TRBV6-1
TGTGCCACCAGCAGAACGCCCGGGACTAGTGGGAGGAAAAGCACAGATACGCAGTATTTT	CATSRTPGTSGRKSTDTQYF	TRBJ2-3	.	TRBD2	TRBV15